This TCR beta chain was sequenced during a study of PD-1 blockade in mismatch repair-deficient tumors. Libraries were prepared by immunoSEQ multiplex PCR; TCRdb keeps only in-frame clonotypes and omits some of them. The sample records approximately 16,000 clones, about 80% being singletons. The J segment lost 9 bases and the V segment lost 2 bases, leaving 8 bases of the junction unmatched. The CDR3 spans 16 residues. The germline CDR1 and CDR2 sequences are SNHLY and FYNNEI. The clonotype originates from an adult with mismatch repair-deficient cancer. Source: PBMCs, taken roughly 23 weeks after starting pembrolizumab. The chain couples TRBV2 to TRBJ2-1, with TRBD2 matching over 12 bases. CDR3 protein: CASSETLAGGLGEQFF. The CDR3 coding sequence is TGTGCCAGCAGTGAAACACTAGCGGGGGGCCTCGGTGAGCAGTTCTTC.